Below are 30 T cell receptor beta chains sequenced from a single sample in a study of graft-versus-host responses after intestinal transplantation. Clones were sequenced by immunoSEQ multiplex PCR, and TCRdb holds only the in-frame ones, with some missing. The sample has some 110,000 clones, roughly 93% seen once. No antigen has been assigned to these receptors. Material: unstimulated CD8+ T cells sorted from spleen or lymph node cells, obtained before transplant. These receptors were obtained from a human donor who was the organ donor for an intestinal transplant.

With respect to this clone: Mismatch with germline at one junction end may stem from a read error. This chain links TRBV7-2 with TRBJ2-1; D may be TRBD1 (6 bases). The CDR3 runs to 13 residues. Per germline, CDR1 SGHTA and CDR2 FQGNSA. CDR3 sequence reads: CASSQARGNEQFF. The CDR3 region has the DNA TGCGCCAGCAGCCAGGCCAGGGGCAATGAGCAGTTCTTC.

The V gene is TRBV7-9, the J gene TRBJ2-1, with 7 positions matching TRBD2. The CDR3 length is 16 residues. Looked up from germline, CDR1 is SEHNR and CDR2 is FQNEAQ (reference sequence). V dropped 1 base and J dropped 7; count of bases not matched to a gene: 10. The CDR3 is CASSLVSLADWNEQFF. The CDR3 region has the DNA TGTGCCAGCAGCTTAGTGAGTCTAGCGGACTGGAATGAGCAGTTCTTC.

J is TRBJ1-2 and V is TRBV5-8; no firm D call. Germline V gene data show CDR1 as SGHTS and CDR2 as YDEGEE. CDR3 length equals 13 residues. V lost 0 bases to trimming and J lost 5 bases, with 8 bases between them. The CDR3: CASSLAPEYGYTF. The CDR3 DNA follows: TGTGCCAGCAGCTTGGCGCCGGAATATGGCTACACCTTC.

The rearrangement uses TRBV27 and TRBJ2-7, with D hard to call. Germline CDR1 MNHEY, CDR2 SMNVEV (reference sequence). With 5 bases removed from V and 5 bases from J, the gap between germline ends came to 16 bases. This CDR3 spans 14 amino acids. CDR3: CASSAIIALHEQYF. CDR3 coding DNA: TGTGCCAGCAGTGCCATAATAGCACTCCACGAGCAGTACTTC.

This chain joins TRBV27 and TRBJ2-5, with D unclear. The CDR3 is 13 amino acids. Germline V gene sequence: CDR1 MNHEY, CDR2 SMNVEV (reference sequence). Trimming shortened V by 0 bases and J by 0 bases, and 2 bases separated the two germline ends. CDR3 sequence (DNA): TGTGCCAGCAGTTTATCACACCAAGAGACCCAGTACTTC. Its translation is CASSLSHQETQYF.

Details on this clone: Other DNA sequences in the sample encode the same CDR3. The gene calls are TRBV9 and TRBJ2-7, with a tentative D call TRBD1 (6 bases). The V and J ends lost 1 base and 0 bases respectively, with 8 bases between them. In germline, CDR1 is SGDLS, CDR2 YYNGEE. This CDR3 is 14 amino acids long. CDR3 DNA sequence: TGTGCCAGCAGCGTAAGGGACAACTCCTACGAGCAGTACTTC. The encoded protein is CASSVRDNSYEQYF.

The CDR3 loop reads CASSVAGREIDTQYF. CDR3 sequence (DNA): TGTGCCAGCAGCGTAGCGGGTCGGGAGATAGATACGCAGTATTTT. The chain uses TRBV9 and TRBJ2-3, with D possibly being TRBD2 (6 bases). The V gene lost 0 bases and the J gene lost 5 bases, with 13 bases spanning the gap. The CDR3 contains 15 residues. Germline assignment: CDR1 SGDLS and CDR2 YYNGEE.

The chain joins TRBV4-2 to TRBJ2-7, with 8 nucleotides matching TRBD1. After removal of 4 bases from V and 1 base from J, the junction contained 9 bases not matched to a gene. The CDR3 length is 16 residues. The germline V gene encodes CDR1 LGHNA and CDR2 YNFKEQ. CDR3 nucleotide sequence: TGTGCCAGCAGCCGAGACACCGGGACAGGTTCCTACGAGCAGTACTTC. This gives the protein CASSRDTGTGSYEQYF.

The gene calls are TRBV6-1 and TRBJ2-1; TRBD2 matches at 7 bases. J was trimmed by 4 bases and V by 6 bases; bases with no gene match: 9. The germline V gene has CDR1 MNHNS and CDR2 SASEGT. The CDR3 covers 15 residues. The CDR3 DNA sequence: TGTGCCAGCAGCAACCTAGCGGTGGAATACAATGAGCAGTTCTTC. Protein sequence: CASSNLAVEYNEQFF.

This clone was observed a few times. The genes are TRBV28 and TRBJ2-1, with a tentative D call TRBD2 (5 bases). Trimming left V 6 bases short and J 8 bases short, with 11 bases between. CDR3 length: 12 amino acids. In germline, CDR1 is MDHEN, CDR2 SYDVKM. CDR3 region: CASRPPADEQFF. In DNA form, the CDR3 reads TGTGCCAGCAGGCCCCCAGCGGATGAGCAGTTCTTC.

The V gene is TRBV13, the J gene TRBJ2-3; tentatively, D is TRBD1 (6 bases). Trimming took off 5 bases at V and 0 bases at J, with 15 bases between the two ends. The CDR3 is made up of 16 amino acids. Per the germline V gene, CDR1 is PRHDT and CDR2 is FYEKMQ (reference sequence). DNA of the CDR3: TGTGCCAGCAGCCGGTGGGGACACCCTAGCACAGATACGCAGTATTTT. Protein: CASSRWGHPSTDTQYF.

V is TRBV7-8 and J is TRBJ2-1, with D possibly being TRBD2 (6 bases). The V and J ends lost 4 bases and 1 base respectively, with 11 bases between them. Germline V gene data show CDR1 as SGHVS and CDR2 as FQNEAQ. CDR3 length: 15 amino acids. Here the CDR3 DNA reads TGTGCCAGCAGCTGGGGCGGGGTATCCTACAATGAGCAGTTCTTC. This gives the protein CASSWGGVSYNEQFF.

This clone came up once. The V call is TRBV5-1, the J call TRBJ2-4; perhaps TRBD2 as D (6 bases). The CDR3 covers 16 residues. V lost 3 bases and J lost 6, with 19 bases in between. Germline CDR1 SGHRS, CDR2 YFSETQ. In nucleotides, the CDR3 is TGCGCCAGCAGCTGGGGGACGGGAACAGCGGGAAACATTCAGTACTTC. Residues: CASSWGTGTAGNIQYF.

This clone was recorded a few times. CDR3 DNA sequence: TGCGCCAGCAGTGAGGAGGCGTTCTCCTACGAGCAGTACTTC. Residues: CASSEEAFSYEQYF. The chain combines TRBV10-1 with TRBJ2-7; D is undetermined. Germline V gene sequence: CDR1 WNHNN, CDR2 SYGVQD (reference sequence). Trimming cost V 2 bases and J 0 bases, with 8 bases left between them. This CDR3 region has 14 residues.

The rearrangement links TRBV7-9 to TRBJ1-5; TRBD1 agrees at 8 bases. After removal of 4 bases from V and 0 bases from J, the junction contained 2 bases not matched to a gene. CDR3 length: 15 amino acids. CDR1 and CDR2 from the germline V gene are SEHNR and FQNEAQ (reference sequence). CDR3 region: CASSSGTGSNQPQHF. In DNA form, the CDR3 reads TGTGCCAGCAGCTCGGGGACAGGTAGCAATCAGCCCCAGCATTTT.

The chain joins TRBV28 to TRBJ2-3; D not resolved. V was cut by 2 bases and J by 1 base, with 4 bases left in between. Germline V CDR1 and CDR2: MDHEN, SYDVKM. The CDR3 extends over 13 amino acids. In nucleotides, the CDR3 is TGTGCCAGCAGTTTACTTGGCACAGATACGCAGTATTTT. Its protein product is CASSLLGTDTQYF.

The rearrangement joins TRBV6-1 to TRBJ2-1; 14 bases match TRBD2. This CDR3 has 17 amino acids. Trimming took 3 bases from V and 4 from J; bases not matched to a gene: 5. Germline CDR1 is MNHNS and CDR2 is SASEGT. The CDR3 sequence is CASSDLTSGRGYNEQFF. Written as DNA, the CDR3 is TGTGCCAGCAGTGACCTGACTAGCGGGAGGGGATACAATGAGCAGTTCTTC.

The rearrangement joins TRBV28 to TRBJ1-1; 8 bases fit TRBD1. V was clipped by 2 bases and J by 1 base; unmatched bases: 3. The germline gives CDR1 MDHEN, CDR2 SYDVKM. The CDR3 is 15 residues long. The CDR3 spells CASSLGQGKNTEAFF. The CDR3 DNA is TGTGCCAGCAGTTTAGGACAGGGAAAGAACACTGAAGCTTTCTTT.

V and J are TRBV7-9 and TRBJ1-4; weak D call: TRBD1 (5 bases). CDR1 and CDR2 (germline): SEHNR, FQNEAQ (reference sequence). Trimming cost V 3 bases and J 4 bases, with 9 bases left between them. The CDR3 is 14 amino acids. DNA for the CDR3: TGTGCCAGCAGCTTGGGCGGACATAATGAAAAACTGTTTTTT. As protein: CASSLGGHNEKLFF.

Here the CDR3 DNA reads TGCAGCGTTTTAACTAGCGGGAGCTCCTACGAGCAGTACTTC. It translates to CSVLTSGSSYEQYF. The gene calls are TRBV29-1 and TRBJ2-7, with TRBD2 matching over 11 bases. The trim removed 5 bases at V and 0 bases at J, leaving 3 bases unmatched. Germline-derived CDR1 and CDR2 are SQVTM and ANQGSEA. The CDR3 has 14 residues.

As DNA, the CDR3 is TGTGCCAGCAGCACTCCAGAGGAGGGGAGAGATGGCTACACCTTC. It specifies CASSTPEEGRDGYTF. The J gene is TRBJ1-2, the V gene TRBV7-6; D is perhaps TRBD1 (5 bases). The V end lost 5 bases, the J end lost 6 bases, and 19 bases lay between the germline ends. In germline, CDR1 is SGHVS, CDR2 FNYEAQ. There are 15 residues in the CDR3.

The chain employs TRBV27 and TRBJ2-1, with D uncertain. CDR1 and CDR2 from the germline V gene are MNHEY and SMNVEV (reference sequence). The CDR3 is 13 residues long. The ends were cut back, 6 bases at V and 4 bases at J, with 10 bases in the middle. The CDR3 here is CASSIDGYNEQFF. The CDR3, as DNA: TGTGCCAGCAGCATCGACGGATACAATGAGCAGTTCTTC.

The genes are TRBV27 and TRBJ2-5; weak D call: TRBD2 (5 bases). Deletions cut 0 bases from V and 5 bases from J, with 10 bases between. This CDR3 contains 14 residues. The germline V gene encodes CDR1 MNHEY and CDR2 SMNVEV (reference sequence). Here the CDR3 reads CASSLSERGETQYF. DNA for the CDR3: TGTGCCAGCAGTTTATCGGAGAGAGGGGAGACCCAGTACTTC.

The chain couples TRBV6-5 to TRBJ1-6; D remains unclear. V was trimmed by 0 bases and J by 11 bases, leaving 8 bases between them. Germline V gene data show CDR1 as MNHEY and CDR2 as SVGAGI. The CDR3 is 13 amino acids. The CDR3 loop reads CASSYSNRAPLHF. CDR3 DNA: TGTGCCAGCAGTTACTCTAATAGGGCACCCCTCCACTTT.

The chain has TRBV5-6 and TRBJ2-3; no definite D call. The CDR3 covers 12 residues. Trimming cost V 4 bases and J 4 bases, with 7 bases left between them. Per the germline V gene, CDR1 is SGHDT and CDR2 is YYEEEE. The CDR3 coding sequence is TGTGCCAGCAGCCAAGGGTCAGATACGCAGTATTTT. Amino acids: CASSQGSDTQYF.

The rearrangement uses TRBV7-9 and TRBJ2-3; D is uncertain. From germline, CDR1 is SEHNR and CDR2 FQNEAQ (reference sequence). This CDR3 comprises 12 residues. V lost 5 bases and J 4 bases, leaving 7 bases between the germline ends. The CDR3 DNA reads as TGTGCCAGCAGCGAAGGCGCAGATACGCAGTATTTT. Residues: CASSEGADTQYF. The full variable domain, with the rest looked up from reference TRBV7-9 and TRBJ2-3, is DTGVSQNPRHKITKRGQNVTFRCDPISEHNRLYWYRQTLGQGPEFLTYFQNEAQLEKSRLLSDRFSAERPKGSFSTLEIQRTEQGDSAMYLCASSEGADTQYFGPGTRLTVL.

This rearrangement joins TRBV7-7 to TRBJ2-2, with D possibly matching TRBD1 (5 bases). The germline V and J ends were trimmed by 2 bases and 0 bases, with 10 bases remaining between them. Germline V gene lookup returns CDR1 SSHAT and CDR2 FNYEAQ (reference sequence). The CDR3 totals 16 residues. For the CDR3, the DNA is TGTGCCAGCAGCTTATTGCAGGGCGCGAACACCGGGGAGCTGTTTTTT. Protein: CASSLLQGANTGELFF.

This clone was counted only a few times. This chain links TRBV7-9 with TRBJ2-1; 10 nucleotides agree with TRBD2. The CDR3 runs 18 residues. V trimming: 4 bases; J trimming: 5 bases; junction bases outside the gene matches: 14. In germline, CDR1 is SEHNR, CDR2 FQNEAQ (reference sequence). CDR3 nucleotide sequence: TGTGCCAGCAGCTCCCTCCGGGAATCTAGCGGGAGCAACAATGAGCAGTTCTTC. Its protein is CASSSLRESSGSNNEQFF.

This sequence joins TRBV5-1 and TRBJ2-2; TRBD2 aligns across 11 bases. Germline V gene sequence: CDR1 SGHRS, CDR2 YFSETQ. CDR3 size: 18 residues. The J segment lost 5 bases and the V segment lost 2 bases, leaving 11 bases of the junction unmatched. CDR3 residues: CASSLRSGLADLTGELFF. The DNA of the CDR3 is TGCGCCAGCAGCTTAAGATCGGGACTAGCGGATTTAACCGGGGAGCTGTTTTTT.

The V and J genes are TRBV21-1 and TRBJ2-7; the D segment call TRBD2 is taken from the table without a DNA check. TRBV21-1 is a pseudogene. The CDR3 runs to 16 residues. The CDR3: CASPNERGRKGYEQYF. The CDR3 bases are TGTGCCAGCCCAAATGAACGCGGGAGGAAGGGCTACGAGCAGTACTTC.